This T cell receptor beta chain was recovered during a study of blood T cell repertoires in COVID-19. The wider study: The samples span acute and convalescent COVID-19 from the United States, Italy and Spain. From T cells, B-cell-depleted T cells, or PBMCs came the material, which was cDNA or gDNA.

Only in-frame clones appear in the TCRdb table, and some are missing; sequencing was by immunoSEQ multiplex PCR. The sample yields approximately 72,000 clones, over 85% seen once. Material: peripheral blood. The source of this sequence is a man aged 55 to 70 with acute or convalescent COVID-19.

For the CDR3, the DNA is TGTGCCAGCAGCTTACAGACAGGAACTAACTATGGCTACACCTTC. Protein sequence: CASSLQTGTNYGYTF. This chain joins TRBV7-8 and TRBJ1-2, with a weak D call TRBD1 (6 bases). The CDR3 runs to 15 residues. V was pared by 2 bases and J by 0 bases, with 10 bases between. Germline CDR1 and CDR2: SGHVS and FQNEAQ.